Below, 25 T cell receptor beta chains from the same sample are listed, as sequenced in a study of shared clonotypes between healthy human individuals. Measured with immunoSEQ multiplex PCR; TCRdb has only the in-frame clones, and not every one. The data contain about 2 million clones, approximately 94% of them singletons. The naive CD8 population came from CD45RO-negative cells selected for CCR7, without terminally differentiated effector memory CD45RA+ cells. The specimen was naive CD8+ T cells sorted from blood. The receptors originated from a man aged 18 to 30 in good health.

The V and J genes are TRBV7-9 and TRBJ2-3; no firm D call. V was cut by 3 bases and J by 2 bases, with 12 bases left in between. Per germline, CDR1 SEHNR and CDR2 FQNEAQ (reference sequence). This CDR3 spans 15 amino acids. DNA for the CDR3: TGTGCCAGCAGCTTCCTGGGGATGGACACAGATACGCAGTATTTT. It codes for CASSFLGMDTDTQYF.

This clone has a single count. The J gene is TRBJ2-1, the V gene TRBV27; D may match TRBD1 or TRBD2 (5 bases each). Between the trimmed V and J ends, which lost 7 bases and 1 base, there was a span of 14 bases. Germline CDR1 MNHEY, CDR2 SMNVEV (reference sequence). This CDR3 contains 15 residues. CDR3 in amino acids: CASTLRGPSYNEQFF. The CDR3 DNA is TGTGCCAGCACCCTAAGGGGACCTTCCTACAATGAGCAGTTCTTC.

This clone was seen just once. The chain couples TRBV27 to TRBJ2-3; weak D call: TRBD2 (6 bases). CDR1 is MNHEY, CDR2 SMNVEV, per germline (reference sequence). Trimming pared 3 bases from V and 4 bases from J, leaving 11 bases between. The CDR3 runs 14 residues. CDR3: CASSFGGVPDTQYF. The CDR3 DNA reads as TGTGCCAGCAGTTTTGGAGGGGTCCCAGATACGCAGTATTTT.

V and J are TRBV4-1 and TRBJ1-6; D remains ambiguous. The V end lost 3 bases, the J end lost 0 bases, and 12 bases lay between the germline ends. Germline CDR1 is MGHRA and CDR2 is YSYEKL. The CDR3 is made up of 17 amino acids. As DNA, the CDR3 is TGCGCCAGCAGCCACATACGGGGTTACTCCTATAATTCACCCCTCCACTTT. Its translation is CASSHIRGYSYNSPLHF.

This chain uses TRBV2 with TRBJ2-3; D unclear. Per germline, CDR1 SNHLY and CDR2 FYNNEI. The CDR3 extends over 14 amino acids. V gave up 10 bases and J gave up 4 bases, with 18 bases separating them. CDR3 coding DNA: TGTGCCACGGTCTTTTCCGTCGGCGCAGATACGCAGTATTTT. Amino acid sequence: CATVFSVGADTQYF.

The V gene is TRBV28, the J gene TRBJ1-5; possibly TRBD1 for D (5 bases). Germline V gene lookup returns CDR1 MDHEN and CDR2 SYDVKM. Trimming shortened V by 7 bases and J by 2 bases, and 15 bases separated the two germline ends. This CDR3 is 15 amino acids long. CDR3 bases: TGTGCCAGCACCTTTACCGGGACGGGCAATCAGCCCCAGCATTTT. The encoded protein is CASTFTGTGNQPQHF.

V is TRBV30 and J is TRBJ2-7; D ambiguous. The germline V and J ends were trimmed by 1 base and 5 bases, with 9 bases remaining between them. Germline-derived CDR1 and CDR2 are GTSNPN and SVGIG (reference sequence). The CDR3 runs 12 residues. The CDR3: CAWSERPHEQYF. In nucleotides, the CDR3 is TGTGCCTGGAGTGAGAGACCGCACGAGCAGTACTTC.

The rearrangement links TRBV27 to TRBJ1-4; D is perhaps TRBD1 (5 bases). V gave up 8 bases and J gave up 3 bases, with 10 bases separating them. The germline V gene has CDR1 MNHEY and CDR2 SMNVEV (reference sequence). The CDR3 has 13 residues. The CDR3 protein is CASAQGPNEKLFF. The CDR3 DNA reads TGTGCCAGCGCTCAGGGTCCTAATGAAAAACTGTTTTTT.

The chain employs TRBV6-1 and TRBJ2-7; D not resolved. Trimming stripped 4 bases from V and 2 bases from J, with 6 bases between. CDR1 is MNHNS, CDR2 SASEGT, per germline. This CDR3 has 12 amino acids. DNA of the CDR3: TGTGCCAGCAGTGGAATACCCTACGAGCAGTACTTC. Translation: CASSGIPYEQYF.

The DNA for the CDR3 is TGTGCCAGCAGTGAATTCTCACTGTCAGAGACCCAGTACTTC. Its protein is CASSEFSLSETQYF. The chain links TRBV6-1 to TRBJ2-5; D is unclear. Per the germline V gene, CDR1 is MNHNS and CDR2 is SASEGT. This CDR3 has 14 amino acids. Trimming shortened V by 2 bases and J by 4 bases, and 11 bases separated the two germline ends.

The chain has TRBV13 and TRBJ2-1; TRBD1 matches at 11 bases. Unmatched junction bases numbered 8, after V lost 5 bases and J lost 8 bases. This CDR3 comprises 15 residues. The V gene's germline CDR1 is PRHDT and CDR2 FYEKMQ (reference sequence). This CDR3 reads CASSNPGQGVDEQFF. CDR3 DNA sequence: TGTGCCAGCAGCAATCCGGGACAGGGGGTCGATGAGCAGTTCTTC.

The chain carries TRBV27 and TRBJ2-7; 9 bases are a match to TRBD2. J was trimmed by 4 bases and V by 5 bases; bases with no gene match: 18. The CDR3 totals 18 residues. Germline V CDR1 and CDR2: MNHEY, SMNVEV (reference sequence). Here the CDR3 reads CASSPGTSLARNLYEQYF. Here the CDR3 DNA reads TGTGCCAGCAGTCCTGGGACTAGCTTAGCCCGCAATCTTTACGAGCAGTACTTC.

The CDR3: CASSLDRGHGGELFF. In nucleotides, the CDR3 is TGTGCCAGCAGCTTGGACAGGGGGCATGGCGGGGAGCTGTTTTTT. This chain links TRBV5-4 with TRBJ2-2; 9 bases align to TRBD1. The CDR3 has 15 residues. V was clipped by 0 bases and J by 7 bases; unmatched bases: 4. Germline CDR1 and CDR2: SGHNT and YYREEE (reference sequence).

The rearrangement uses TRBV14 and TRBJ1-4; unclear D gene. Germline V gene sequence: CDR1 SGHDN, CDR2 FVKESK. Trimming removed 0 bases at V and 8 bases at J, with 16 bases between. The CDR3 contains 16 residues. For the CDR3, the DNA is TGTGCCAGCAGCCAAGATCTCCTCGGGTGGGGAGAAAAACTGTTTTTT. Translation gives CASSQDLLGWGEKLFF.

On this clone itself: The same CDR3 can be traced to other DNA sequences in this sample. The rearrangement joins TRBV7-9 to TRBJ2-1; no clear D gene. CDR1 is SEHNR and CDR2 is FQNEAQ in the germline V gene (reference sequence). The V and J ends lost 3 bases and 0 bases respectively, with 9 bases between them. The CDR3 is made up of 15 amino acids. Here the CDR3 DNA reads TGTGCCAGCAGCTTCGGCGGTTACTCCTACAATGAGCAGTTCTTC. Translation gives CASSFGGYSYNEQFF.

The V gene is TRBV4-1, the J gene TRBJ2-7, with 8 bases aligning to TRBD1. CDR3 length: 14 residues. V shed 2 bases and J 1 base; nucleotides not matched to a gene: 1. The germline CDR1 and CDR2 sequences are MGHRA and YSYEKL. The CDR3 reads CASSQWTGSYEQYF. CDR3 DNA: TGCGCCAGCAGCCAATGGACAGGGTCCTACGAGCAGTACTTC.

A remark on this clone: Other nucleotide sequences in the sample specify the same CDR3. Here the CDR3 DNA reads TGTGCCAGTAGTATTTTGGCGGGAGATAATGAGCAGTTCTTC. This encodes CASSILAGDNEQFF. The genes are TRBV19 and TRBJ2-1; 7 nucleotides line up with TRBD2. The V gene's germline CDR1 is LNHDA and CDR2 SQIVND (reference sequence). The V gene end was trimmed by 3 bases and the J gene end by 7 bases; junction bases not matched to a gene: 6. CDR3 length equals 14 residues.

V usage is TRBV28 and J usage is TRBJ2-1; TRBD1 agrees at 8 bases. This CDR3 has 15 amino acids. The germline gives CDR1 MDHEN, CDR2 SYDVKM. V lost 2 bases to trimming and J lost 2 bases; unmatched junction nucleotides: 2. The CDR3 sequence: CASSLGTGTYNEQFF. The CDR3 DNA sequence: TGTGCCAGCAGTTTAGGGACAGGAACCTACAATGAGCAGTTCTTC.

The chain employs TRBV11-2 and TRBJ1-1; 8 bases match TRBD1. CDR1 and CDR2 from the germline V gene are SGHAT and FQNNGV. There are 16 residues in the CDR3. The junction had 5 bases not matched to a gene; V was cut back by 1 base and J by 1 base. The CDR3 protein is CASSLGRQGRNTEAFF. DNA of the CDR3: TGTGCCAGCAGCTTAGGCCGACAGGGGAGGAACACTGAAGCTTTCTTT.

This sequence joins TRBV10-1 and TRBJ2-1; 15 nucleotides line up with TRBD2. Germline CDR1 is WNHNN and CDR2 is SYGVQD (reference sequence). This CDR3 spans 16 amino acids. V was pared by 2 bases and J by 10 bases, with 6 bases of the junction left unmatched. CDR3 DNA: TGCGCCAGCAGTGAGACTGGACTAGCGGGGGGGGGCGAGCAGTTCTTC. This gives the protein CASSETGLAGGGEQFF.

As to this clone: The sample holds other DNA sequences that translate to the same CDR3. The chain carries TRBV11-2 and TRBJ2-7; D not certain. The CDR3 length is 14 residues. CDR1 and CDR2 (germline): SGHAT, FQNNGV. Between the trimmed V and J ends, which lost 1 base and 3 bases, there was a span of 10 bases. The CDR3 here is CASSLGGPSYEQYF. The CDR3 bases are TGTGCCAGCAGCTTAGGTGGACCGAGCTACGAGCAGTACTTC.

CDR3 bases: TGTGCCAGCAGCTCTGGACAGGGTACGTTTGGCTACACCTTC. Amino acid sequence: CASSSGQGTFGYTF. The chain is built from TRBV5-4 and TRBJ1-2; TRBD1 matches 8 bases. Germline CDR1 SGHNT, CDR2 YYREEE (reference sequence). V lost 3 bases to trimming and J lost 7 bases; unmatched junction nucleotides: 8. The CDR3 is made up of 14 amino acids.

In nucleotides, the CDR3 is TGTGCCAGCGGTACAACTCCTAACGAGCAGTACTTC. The encoded protein is CASGTTPNEQYF. The rearrangement uses TRBV27 and TRBJ2-7; D uncertain. The CDR3 sequence is 12 residues long. V was shortened by 8 bases and J by 5 bases, with 13 bases between the two germline ends. Germline V gene data show CDR1 as MNHEY and CDR2 as SMNVEV (reference sequence).

The chain carries TRBV27 and TRBJ2-7, with D maybe TRBD2 (6 bases). This CDR3 is built from 15 residues. The V gene lost 1 base and the J gene lost 5 bases, with 15 bases spanning the gap. Germline assignment: CDR1 MNHEY and CDR2 SMNVEV (reference sequence). The CDR3 DNA reads as TGTGCCAGCAGTTTATACCAGGGACTTTCGGACGAGCAGTACTTC. Translated: CASSLYQGLSDEQYF.

The chain links TRBV6-1 to TRBJ2-3, with no clear D. V lost 5 bases to trimming and J lost 0 bases, with 12 bases between them. Germline CDR1 is MNHNS and CDR2 is SASEGT. The CDR3 has 15 residues. The CDR3 here is CASSTYRASTDTQYF. DNA of the CDR3: TGTGCCAGCAGTACGTACCGTGCTAGCACAGATACGCAGTATTTT.